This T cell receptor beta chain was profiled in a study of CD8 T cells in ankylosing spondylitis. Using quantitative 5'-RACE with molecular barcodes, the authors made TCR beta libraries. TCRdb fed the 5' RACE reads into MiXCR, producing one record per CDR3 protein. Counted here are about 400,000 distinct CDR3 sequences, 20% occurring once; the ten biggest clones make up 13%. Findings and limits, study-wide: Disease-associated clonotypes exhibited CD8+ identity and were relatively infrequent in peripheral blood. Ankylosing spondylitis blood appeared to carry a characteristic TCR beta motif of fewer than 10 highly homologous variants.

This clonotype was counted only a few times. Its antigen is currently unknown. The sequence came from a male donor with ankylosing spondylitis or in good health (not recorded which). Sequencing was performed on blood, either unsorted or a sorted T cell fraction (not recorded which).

This chain's CDR3 is CASSAQLAGAGAGYNEQFF. In nucleotides, the CDR3 is TGTGCCAGCAGCGCGCAGTTAGCGGGGGCCGGGGCTGGATACAATGAGCAGTTCTTC. The J gene is TRBJ2-1, the V gene TRBV7-8; 9 bases line up with TRBD2. The V gene's germline CDR1 is SGHVS and CDR2 FQNEAQ. The ends lost 5 bases at V and 4 bases at J; junction bases unmatched: 18. The CDR3 consists of 19 residues.